The entry below describes one T cell receptor beta chain. Its specificity is not known. A single record per CDR3 protein comes from TCRdb applying MiXCR to the 5' RACE reads. The profile shows 1.5 million or so distinct CDR3 sequences, around 33% of them singletons. This record comes from a study of identical twins. Study-level findings and limits: It was possible that invariant MAIT and iNKT cells partly confounded the zero-insertion analyses.

There are 14 residues in the CDR3. Per the germline V gene, CDR1 is DFQATT and CDR2 is SNEGSKA (reference sequence). The chain is built from TRBV20-1 and TRBJ2-1; 9 nucleotides line up with TRBD1. The J call may be wrong; the DNA end is better matched by TRBJ2-7. Sequences were obtained from cord blood. The clonotype originates from a newborn girl in good health. The CDR3 DNA reads TGCAGTGCTAGAAGGACAGGGGAGTACAATGAGCAGTACTTC. Translation gives CSARRTGEYNEQYF.